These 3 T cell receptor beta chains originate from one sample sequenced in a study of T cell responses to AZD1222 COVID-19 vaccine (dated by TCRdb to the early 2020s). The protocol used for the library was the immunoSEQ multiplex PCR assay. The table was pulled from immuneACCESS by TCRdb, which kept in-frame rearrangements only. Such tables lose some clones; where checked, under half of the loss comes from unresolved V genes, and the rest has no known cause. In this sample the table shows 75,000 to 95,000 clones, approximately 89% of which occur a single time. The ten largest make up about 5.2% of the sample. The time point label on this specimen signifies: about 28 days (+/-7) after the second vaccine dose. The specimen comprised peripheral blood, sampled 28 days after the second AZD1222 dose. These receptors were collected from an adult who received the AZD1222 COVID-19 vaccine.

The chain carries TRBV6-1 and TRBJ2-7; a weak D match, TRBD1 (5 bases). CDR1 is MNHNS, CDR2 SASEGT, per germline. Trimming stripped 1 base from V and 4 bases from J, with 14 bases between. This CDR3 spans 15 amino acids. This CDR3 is CASSEVVTERYEQYF. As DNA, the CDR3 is TGTGCCAGCAGTGAAGTCGTGACAGAACGGTACGAGCAGTACTTC.

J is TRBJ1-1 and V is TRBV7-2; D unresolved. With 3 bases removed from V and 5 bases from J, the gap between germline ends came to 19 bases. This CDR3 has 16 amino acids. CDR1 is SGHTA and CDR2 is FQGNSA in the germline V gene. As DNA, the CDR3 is TGTGCCAGCAGCTTGGGTTGGGCAGGCATAGGGACTGAAGCTTTCTTT. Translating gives CASSLGWAGIGTEAFF.

CDR3 residues: CASSQVIGPSSGNTIYF. CDR3 in DNA: TGTGCCAGCAGCCAAGTAATAGGGCCGAGCTCTGGAAACACCATATATTTT. The gene calls are TRBV3-1 (or the pseudogene TRBV3-2) and TRBJ1-3; D ambiguous. The CDR3 is 17 residues long. V lost 1 base to trimming and J lost 0 bases, with 13 bases between them. Germline V gene data show CDR1 as LGHDT and CDR2 as YNNKEL (reference sequence).